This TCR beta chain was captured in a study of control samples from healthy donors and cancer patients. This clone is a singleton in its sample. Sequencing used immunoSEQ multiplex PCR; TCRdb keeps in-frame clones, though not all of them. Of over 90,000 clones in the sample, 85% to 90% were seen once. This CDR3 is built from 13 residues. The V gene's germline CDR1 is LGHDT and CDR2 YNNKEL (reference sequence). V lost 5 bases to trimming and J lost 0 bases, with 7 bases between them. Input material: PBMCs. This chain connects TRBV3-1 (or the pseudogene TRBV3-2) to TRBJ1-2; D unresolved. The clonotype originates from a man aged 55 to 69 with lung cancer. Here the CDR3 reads CASSSVSNYGYTF. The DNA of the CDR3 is TGTGCCAGCAGCTCCGTTTCTAACTATGGCTACACCTTC.